The 14 T cell receptor beta chains presented below share a single source sample, sequenced in a study of blood T cell repertoires in COVID-19. Libraries were prepared by immunoSEQ multiplex PCR; TCRdb keeps only in-frame clonotypes and omits some of them. Here the sample spans approximately 250,000 clones, approximately 84% being singletons. The sequenced sample consisted of peripheral blood. These receptors came from a man aged 50-59 years with acute or convalescent COVID-19.

The chain uses TRBV5-6 and TRBJ1-5, with D possibly being TRBD1 (6 bases). There are 16 residues in the CDR3. V dropped 4 bases and J dropped 9 bases, with 23 bases sitting between them. The germline V gene encodes CDR1 SGHDT and CDR2 YYEEEE. The CDR3 DNA reads TGTGCCAGCAGCGCTCGCAGGACAGATAATCATAGGCCCCAGCATTTT. Encoded protein: CASSARRTDNHRPQHF.

The chain carries TRBV11-3 and TRBJ2-1, with TRBD2 as a possible D gene (5 bases). The V gene lost 3 bases and the J gene lost 8 bases, with 20 bases spanning the gap. CDR1 SGHNT and CDR2 YENEEA come from the germline V gene. The length of the CDR3 is 16 residues. The CDR3 is CASSFPGRDTLDEQFF. CDR3 coding DNA: TGTGCCAGCAGCTTCCCGGGGAGAGACACCCTTGATGAGCAGTTCTTC. The whole variable domain, remainder taken from reference TRBV11-3 and TRBJ2-1, is EAGVVQSPRYKIIEKKQPVAFWCNPISGHNTLYWYLQNLGQGPELLIRYENEEAVDDSQLPKDRFSAERLKGVDSTLKIQPAELGDSAVYLCASSFPGRDTLDEQFFGPGTRLTVL.

The V and J genes are TRBV30 and TRBJ2-7; 7 nucleotides align to TRBD1. The CDR3 runs 13 residues. J lost 3 bases, V lost 5 bases, and 7 bases had no gene match. Germline V lookup: CDR1 GTSNPN, CDR2 SVGIG (reference sequence). This CDR3 reads CAWEPGGGYEQYF. CDR3 DNA sequence: TGTGCCTGGGAACCAGGGGGTGGCTACGAGCAGTACTTC.

This clone has just one count. J is TRBJ2-2 and V is TRBV7-2, with 7 nucleotides matching TRBD2. The CDR3 has 16 amino acids. The germline V gene has CDR1 SGHTA and CDR2 FQGNSA. With 0 bases clipped from V and 7 bases from J, the junction kept 8 bases outside the gene matches. The CDR3 loop reads CASSLAAGLLGGELFF. The CDR3 DNA is TGTGCCAGCAGCTTAGCTGCGGGACTACTGGGCGGGGAGCTGTTTTTT.

The chain uses TRBV27 and TRBJ2-5, with 7 positions matching TRBD1. The CDR3 is made up of 15 amino acids. Trimming took 6 bases from V and 5 from J; bases not matched to a gene: 12. The germline V gene has CDR1 MNHEY and CDR2 SMNVEV (reference sequence). In DNA form, the CDR3 reads TGTGCCAGCAGCACCGACAGGGACGAAACCGAGACCCAGTACTTC. As protein: CASSTDRDETETQYF.

This rearrangement joins TRBV2 to TRBJ1-4; 9 bases fit TRBD1. The length of the CDR3 is 14 residues. From germline, CDR1 is SNHLY and CDR2 FYNNEI. The J segment lost 5 bases and the V segment lost 4 bases, leaving 2 bases of the junction unmatched. CDR3 region: CASSATGGNEKLFF. The CDR3 DNA reads as TGTGCCAGCAGTGCGACAGGGGGGAATGAAAAACTGTTTTTT.

This clone was counted once. The rearrangement links TRBV7-9 to TRBJ2-1, with 7 positions matching TRBD1. J gave up 7 bases and V 5 bases, and 11 bases lay outside the gene matches. Germline V CDR1 and CDR2: SEHNR, FQNEAQ (reference sequence). The CDR3 spans 15 residues. CDR3 sequence: CASSPGQERPNEQFF. Here the CDR3 DNA reads TGTGCCAGCAGCCCTGGACAGGAGAGGCCAAATGAGCAGTTCTTC.

The chain has TRBV4-1 and TRBJ2-2; D perhaps matches TRBD1 (6 bases). V was shortened by 3 bases and J by 7 bases, with 18 bases between the two germline ends. The CDR3 is made up of 16 amino acids. Germline loops: CDR1 MGHRA, CDR2 YSYEKL. The CDR3 sequence is CASSQQGHVSVGELFF. For the CDR3, the DNA is TGCGCCAGCAGCCAGCAGGGACACGTATCGGTCGGGGAGCTGTTTTTT.

The chain recombines TRBV9 with TRBJ2-5; D is possibly TRBD2 (6 bases). The CDR3 extends over 14 amino acids. Trimming took off 3 bases at V and 7 bases at J, with 16 bases between the two ends. The germline V gene has CDR1 SGDLS and CDR2 YYNGEE. The CDR3 DNA sequence: TGTGCCAGCAGCGCTCTAGCCCAGGAGGGGACCCAGTACTTC. This codes for CASSALAQEGTQYF.

This chain uses TRBV7-6 with TRBJ2-3, with 12 bases fitting TRBD1. Looked up from germline, CDR1 is SGHVS and CDR2 is FNYEAQ. V lost 5 bases, J lost 4 bases, and 4 bases stayed unmatched. The CDR3 runs 15 residues. CDR3 region: CASSTGTGGPDTQYF. The DNA for the CDR3 is TGTGCCAGCAGCACCGGGACAGGGGGCCCAGATACGCAGTATTTT. Based on the CDR3 plus reference TRBV7-6 and TRBJ2-3, the full variable domain is GAGVSQSPRYKVTKRGQDVALRCDPISGHVSLYWYRQALGQGPEFLTYFNYEAQQDKSGLPNDRFSAERPEGSISTLTIQRTEQRDSAMYRCASSTGTGGPDTQYFGPGTRLTVL.

CDR3 sequence (DNA): TGCGCCAGCAGCCAAGTCCCATACGGGGACAATGAGCAGTTCTTC. Its translation is CASSQVPYGDNEQFF. The rearrangement links TRBV4-1 to TRBJ2-1; tentatively, D is TRBD2 (5 bases). The CDR3 runs 15 residues. CDR1 is MGHRA, CDR2 YSYEKL, per germline. The V end lost 1 base, the J end lost 5 bases, and 12 bases lay between the germline ends.

The chain uses TRBV2 and TRBJ2-6; D is unclear. The CDR3 contains 16 residues. From germline, CDR1 is SNHLY and CDR2 FYNNEI. Between the trimmed V and J ends, which lost 4 bases and 1 base, there was a span of 11 bases. In DNA, the CDR3 is TGTGCCAGCAGTGCCCGAGGCTATTCTGGGGCCAACGTCCTGACTTTC. Amino acid sequence: CASSARGYSGANVLTF.

This chain connects TRBV5-6 to TRBJ1-3, with D maybe TRBD1 (6 bases). This CDR3 comprises 17 residues. Per the germline V gene, CDR1 is SGHDT and CDR2 is YYEEEE. V was trimmed by 2 bases and J by 0 bases, leaving 15 bases between them. CDR3 sequence reads: CASSFEPTGLSGNTIYF. The CDR3 DNA is TGTGCCAGCAGCTTCGAGCCGACAGGCCTCTCTGGAAACACCATATATTTT. Full variable domain (remainder filled in from reference TRBV5-6 and TRBJ1-3): DAGVTQSPTHLIKTRGQQVTLRCSPKSGHDTVSWYQQALGQGPQFIFQYYEEEERQRGNFPDRFSGHQFPNYSSELNVNALLLGDSALYLCASSFEPTGLSGNTIYFGEGSWLTVV.

The chain employs TRBV30 and TRBJ1-4; D remains unclear. This CDR3 has 13 amino acids. With 3 bases removed from V and 7 bases from J, the gap between germline ends came to 12 bases. CDR1 and CDR2 (germline): GTSNPN, SVGIG (reference sequence). For the CDR3, the DNA is TGTGCCTGGAGCCGGCAGGCGGGTGAAAAACTGTTTTTT. Its protein product is CAWSRQAGEKLFF.